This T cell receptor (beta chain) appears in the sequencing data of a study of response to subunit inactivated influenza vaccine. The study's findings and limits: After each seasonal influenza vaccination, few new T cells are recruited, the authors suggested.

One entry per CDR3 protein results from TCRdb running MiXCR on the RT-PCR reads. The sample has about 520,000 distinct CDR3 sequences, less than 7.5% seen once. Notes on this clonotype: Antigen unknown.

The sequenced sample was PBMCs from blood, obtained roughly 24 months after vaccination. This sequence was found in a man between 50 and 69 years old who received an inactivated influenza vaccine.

The CDR3 loop is CASSPTGPRVETQYF. The DNA for the CDR3 is TGTGCCAGCAGCCCAACCGGGCCTAGAGTGGAGACCCAGTACTTC. The chain is built from TRBV7-3 and TRBJ2-5; D is unclear. Germline CDR1 is SGHTA and CDR2 is FQGTGA. The CDR3 loop spans 15 amino acids. Trimming stripped 5 bases from V and 5 bases from J, with 18 bases between.